A selection of T cell receptor beta chains follows, all from one sample in a study of CD8 T cells in Susac syndrome. In TCRdb, the immunoSEQ multiplex PCR reads were re-called with MiXCR into one record per CDR3 protein. The table includes some 120,000 distinct CDR3 sequences, around 94% detected once. Input material: CD4+ T cells from PBMCs. All receptors come from a human donor with multiple sclerosis. Both conserved end residues are part of each CDR3. The order of the fields is D gene, J gene, V gene, clone size, CDR3 protein, CDR3 DNA. D genes are given only for firm matches. A clone size is listed for some rows: how often the clone was seen (once, few, many), or a class if it is expanded.

d_gene: .
j_gene: TRBJ1-2
v_gene: TRBV12-3/TRBV12-4
abundance: .
CDR3aa: CASSLARLVIGYTF
CDR3nt: TGTGCCAGCAGTTTAGCGCGATTAGTGATTGGCTACACCTTC

d_gene: TRBD1
j_gene: TRBJ2-4
v_gene: TRBV18
abundance: .
CDR3aa: CASSPRDRGRSVAKNIQYF
CDR3nt: TGTGCCAGCTCACCCCGGGACAGGGGGCGATCAGTGGCCAAAAACATTCAGTACTTC

d_gene: .
j_gene: TRBJ1-1
v_gene: TRBV30
abundance: .
CDR3aa: CAWSVGAPRF
CDR3nt: TGTGCCTGGAGTGTAGGAGCGCCCAGATTT

d_gene: .
j_gene: TRBJ2-2
v_gene: TRBV2
abundance: .
CDR3aa: CASAPTATNTGELFF
CDR3nt: TGTGCCAGCGCCCCGACGGCGACGAACACCGGGGAGCTGTTTTTT

d_gene: .
j_gene: TRBJ2-7
v_gene: TRBV6-5
abundance: .
CDR3aa: CASRHGQYEQYF
CDR3nt: TGTGCCAGCAGACACGGACAGTACGAGCAGTACTTC

d_gene: TRBD1
j_gene: TRBJ2-4
v_gene: TRBV3-1
abundance: .
CDR3aa: CASSQGQQGPTVQYF
CDR3nt: TGTGCCAGCAGCCAAGGCCAACAGGGGCCGACCGTTCAGTACTTC

d_gene: .
j_gene: TRBJ2-2
v_gene: TRBV12-3/TRBV12-4
abundance: .
CDR3aa: CASSPFGGVNTGELFF
CDR3nt: TGTGCCAGCAGTCCGTTTGGGGGCGTGAACACCGGGGAGCTGTTTTTT

d_gene: .
j_gene: TRBJ1-1
v_gene: TRBV7-9
abundance: .
CDR3aa: CASSQDVPEAFF
CDR3nt: TGTGCCAGCAGCCAGGATGTCCCTGAAGCTTTCTTT

d_gene: .
j_gene: TRBJ2-2
v_gene: TRBV5-1
abundance: .
CDR3aa: CASSIRESGELFF
CDR3nt: TGCGCCAGCAGTATTAGAGAGTCCGGGGAGCTGTTTTTT

d_gene: TRBD2
j_gene: TRBJ2-7
v_gene: TRBV7-2
abundance: .
CDR3aa: CASSARLAGGYEQYF
CDR3nt: TGTGCCAGCAGCGCAAGACTAGCGGGAGGCTACGAGCAGTACTTC

d_gene: TRBD2
j_gene: TRBJ2-6
v_gene: TRBV29-1
abundance: few
CDR3aa: CSVRGGVSGANVLTF
CDR3nt: TGCAGCGTTCGTGGGGGGGTCTCTGGGGCCAACGTCCTGACTTTC

d_gene: TRBD1
j_gene: TRBJ1-5
v_gene: TRBV6-5
abundance: .
CDR3aa: CASSSIDRGGQPQHF
CDR3nt: TGTGCCAGCAGCTCAATCGACAGGGGAGGACAGCCCCAGCATTTT

d_gene: .
j_gene: TRBJ1-2
v_gene: TRBV29-1
abundance: .
CDR3aa: CSVDRRQGGGYTF
CDR3nt: TGCAGCGTTGATAGAAGGCAGGGAGGTGGCTACACCTTC

d_gene: .
j_gene: TRBJ1-1
v_gene: TRBV29-1
abundance: .
CDR3aa: CSVEDHRGDPLAFF
CDR3nt: TGCAGCGTTGAAGATCATAGGGGGGACCCTTTAGCTTTCTTT

d_gene: .
j_gene: TRBJ2-2
v_gene: TRBV7-2
abundance: .
CDR3aa: CASSHRQDTGELFF
CDR3nt: TGTGCCAGCAGTCACAGACAGGACACCGGGGAGCTGTTTTTT

d_gene: TRBD1
j_gene: TRBJ2-4
v_gene: TRBV20-1
abundance: .
CDR3aa: CSASPLQGAPRLAKNIQYF
CDR3nt: TGCAGTGCTAGCCCATTGCAGGGGGCCCCACGACTAGCCAAAAACATTCAGTACTTC

d_gene: .
j_gene: TRBJ2-7
v_gene: TRBV7-9
abundance: .
CDR3aa: CASSLEGPHEQYF
CDR3nt: TGTGCCAGCAGCTTAGAGGGCCCCCACGAGCAGTACTTC

d_gene: .
j_gene: TRBJ2-4
v_gene: TRBV6-2/TRBV6-3
abundance: .
CDR3aa: CASTSPWVAKNIQYF
CDR3nt: TGTGCCAGCACCTCCCCTTGGGTAGCCAAAAACATTCAGTACTTC

d_gene: TRBD1
j_gene: TRBJ2-2
v_gene: TRBV29-1
abundance: .
CDR3aa: CSVLDRGRFTGELFF
CDR3nt: TGCAGCGTTCTCGACAGGGGGCGGTTTACCGGGGAGCTGTTTTTT

d_gene: .
j_gene: TRBJ2-7
v_gene: TRBV6-5
abundance: .
CDR3aa: CASSYRAKNYEQYF
CDR3nt: TGTGCCAGCAGTTACAGGGCGAAGAACTACGAGCAGTACTTC

d_gene: .
j_gene: TRBJ1-6
v_gene: TRBV20-1
abundance: .
CDR3aa: CSAVGGNSPLHF
CDR3nt: TGCAGTGCTGTTGGGGGTAATTCACCCCTCCACTTT

d_gene: .
j_gene: TRBJ2-2
v_gene: TRBV6-1
abundance: .
CDR3aa: CASRSTRLTGELFF
CDR3nt: TGTGCCAGCAGGTCCACAAGACTGACCGGGGAGCTGTTTTTT